The entry below gives a single TCR beta chain sequence along with its context. This specimen belongs to a study of control samples from healthy donors and cancer patients. TCRdb's table, derived via immunoSEQ multiplex PCR, lists solely in-frame clones and lacks some. Here the sample spans 75,000 to 90,000 clones, around nine tenths being singletons. Germline-derived CDR1 and CDR2 are SNHLY and FYNNEI. V was clipped by 5 bases and J by 4 bases; unmatched bases: 7. The CDR3 runs 15 residues. Material for sequencing was blood. This chain connects TRBV2 to TRBJ2-2, with 7 bases identical to TRBD2. The sequence derives from a man aged 45-65 years in good health. The CDR3 nucleotides read TGTGCCAGCAGTCCCGTGGGGGGGGGCACCGGGGAGCTGTTTTTT. Translated: CASSPVGGGTGELFF.